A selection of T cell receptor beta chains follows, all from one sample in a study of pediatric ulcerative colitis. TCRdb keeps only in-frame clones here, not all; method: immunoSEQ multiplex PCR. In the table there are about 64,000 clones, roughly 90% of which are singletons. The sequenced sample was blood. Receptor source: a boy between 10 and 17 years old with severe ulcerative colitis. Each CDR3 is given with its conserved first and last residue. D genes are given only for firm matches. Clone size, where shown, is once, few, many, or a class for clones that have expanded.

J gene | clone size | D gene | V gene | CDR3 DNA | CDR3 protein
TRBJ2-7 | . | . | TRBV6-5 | TGTGCCAGCGTACGTGCGGGCTCCTACGAGCAGTACTTC | CASVRAGSYEQYF
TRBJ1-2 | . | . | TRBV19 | TGTGCCAGTATGGGGGGGCACCATGGCTACACCTTC | CASMGGHHGYTF
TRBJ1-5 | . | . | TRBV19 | TGTGCCAGTAGTCCCCAAGGGACCTGGGGCAATCAGCCCCAGCATTTT | CASSPQGTWGNQPQHF
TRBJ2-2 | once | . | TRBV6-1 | TGTGCCAGCAGTGACAGGAGAAACACCGGGGAGCTGTTTTTT | CASSDRRNTGELFF
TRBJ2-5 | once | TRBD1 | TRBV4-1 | TGCGCCAGCAGCCGAGACAGGGGACAAGAGACCCAGTACTTC | CASSRDRGQETQYF
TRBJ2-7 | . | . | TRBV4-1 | TGCGCCAGCAGCCAAGATAGGGGTAGCGGAGGATACTACGAGCAGTACTTC | CASSQDRGSGGYYEQYF
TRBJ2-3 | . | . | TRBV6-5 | TGTGCCAGCAGTCTGGGACCGACAGATACGCAGTATTTT | CASSLGPTDTQYF
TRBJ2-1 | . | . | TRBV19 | TGTGCCAGTGGGGCCCACCGGTACAATGAGCAGTTCTTC | CASGAHRYNEQFF
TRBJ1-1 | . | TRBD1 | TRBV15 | TGTGCCACCATCGACAGGGGAGCCTTGAACACTGAAGCTTTCTTT | CATIDRGALNTEAFF
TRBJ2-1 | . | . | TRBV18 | TGTGCCAGCTCTCCACAAATAATCGACAAACTTGAGCAGTTCTTC | CASSPQIIDKLEQFF
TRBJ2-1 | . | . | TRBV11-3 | TGTGCCAGCAGCTTGTTAGGACTTATAGAGAACAATGAGCAGTTCTTC | CASSLLGLIENNEQFF
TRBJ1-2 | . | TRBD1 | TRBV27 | TGTGCCAGCAGTTTAGGACAGGGATATGGCTACACCTTC | CASSLGQGYGYTF
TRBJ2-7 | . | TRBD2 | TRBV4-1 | TGCGCCAGCAGCCCCCGGGGGGACCTTGAGGGCGAGCAGTACTTC | CASSPRGDLEGEQYF
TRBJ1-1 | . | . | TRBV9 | TGTGCCAGCAGCCCCGGGGGGTGGGAAGCTTTCTTT | CASSPGGWEAFF
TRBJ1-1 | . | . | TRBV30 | TGTGCCTGGAGTTCGTATCCTTCGGAAGGAGGCACTGAAGCTTTCTTT | CAWSSYPSEGGTEAFF
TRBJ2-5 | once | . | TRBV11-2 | TGTGCCAGCAGCTTAGTAGGAGAGACCCAGTACTTC | CASSLVGETQYF
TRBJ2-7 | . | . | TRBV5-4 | TGTGCCAGCAGCTCCCCCAGGGCCACTCAATCCTACGAGCAGTACTTC | CASSSPRATQSYEQYF
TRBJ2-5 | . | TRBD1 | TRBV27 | TGTGCCAGCAGGGGGCTGACAGGGTCTGAGGAGACCCAGTACTTC | CASRGLTGSEETQYF
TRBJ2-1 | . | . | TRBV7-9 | TGTGCCAGCAGCCCGGGTGGTCTGGAGTTCTTC | CASSPGGLEFF
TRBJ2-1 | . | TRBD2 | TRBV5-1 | TGCGCCAGCAGCTTGGAGCGGGAGGGCCGTTGGTTCGTCAATGAGCAGTTCTTC | CASSLEREGRWFVNEQFF
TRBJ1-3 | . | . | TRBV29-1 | TGCAGCGTTGATACTGGGCACACCATATATTTT | CSVDTGHTIYF
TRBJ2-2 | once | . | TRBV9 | TGTGCCAGCAATACAAAGAACACCGGGGAGCTGTTTTTT | CASNTKNTGELFF
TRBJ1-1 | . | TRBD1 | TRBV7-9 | TGTGCCAGCAGCTCCTCAGGGGGCACTGAAGCTTTCTTT | CASSSSGGTEAFF
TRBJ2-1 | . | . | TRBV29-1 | TGCACCGTGGGCCCGAGCTCCTACAATGAGCAGTTCTTC | CTVGPSSYNEQFF
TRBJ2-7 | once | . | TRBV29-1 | TGCAGCGTTGTAGGTGAGAGCTCCTACGAGCAGTACTTC | CSVVGESSYEQYF
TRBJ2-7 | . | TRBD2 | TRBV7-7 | TGTGCTAGCAGCTTAGGAGGACTAGCGGGAGACGAGCAGTACTTC | CASSLGGLAGDEQYF
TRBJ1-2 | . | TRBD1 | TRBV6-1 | TGTGCCAGCAGTCCGGGACAGGCCTTATATGGCTACACCTTC | CASSPGQALYGYTF
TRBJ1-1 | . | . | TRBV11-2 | TGTGCCAGCAGCTTCGCTCTGTTGGGAAGCACTGAAGCTTTCTTT | CASSFALLGSTEAFF
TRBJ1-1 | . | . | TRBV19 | TGTGCCAGTAGTATATTTGGGAGGACGGAGAACACTGAAGCTTTCTTT | CASSIFGRTENTEAFF
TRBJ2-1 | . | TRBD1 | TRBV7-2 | TGTGCCAGCAGCTTGGGACAGGGATCCTACAATGAGCAGTTCTTC | CASSLGQGSYNEQFF
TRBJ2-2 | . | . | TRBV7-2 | TGTGCCAGCAGCTATATGACCGGGGAGCTGTTTTTT | CASSYMTGELFF
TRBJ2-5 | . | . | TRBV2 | TGTGCCAGCAGTGAAGCGGTGGGCAGGAACTTC | CASSEAVGRNF
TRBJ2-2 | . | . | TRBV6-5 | TGTGCCAGCCGGGCAGAGGGAACCGGGGAGCTGTTTTTT | CASRAEGTGELFF
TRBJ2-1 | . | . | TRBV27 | TGTGCCACTAACCCCGGGGCTTCCAATGAGCAGTTCTTC | CATNPGASNEQFF
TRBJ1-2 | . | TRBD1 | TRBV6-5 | TGTGCCAGCAGGGGACAGGGGTACTATGGCTACACCTTC | CASRGQGYYGYTF
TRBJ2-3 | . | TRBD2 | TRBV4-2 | TGTGCCAGCAGCCAAGGAGGACTAGCGGGGAACACAGATACGCAGTATTTT | CASSQGGLAGNTDTQYF
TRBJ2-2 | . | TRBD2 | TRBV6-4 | TGTGCCAGCAGTTCGGGACTAGCAGGCGGGGAGCTGTTTTTT | CASSSGLAGGELFF
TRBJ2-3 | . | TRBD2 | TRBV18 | TGTGCCAGCTCACCAGTAGCGGGAGAGGCCACAGATACGCAGTATTTT | CASSPVAGEATDTQYF
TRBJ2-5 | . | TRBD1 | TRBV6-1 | TGTGCCAGCAGTGGAACGGCAGGGGGCTTGCAAGAGACCCAGTACTTC | CASSGTAGGLQETQYF
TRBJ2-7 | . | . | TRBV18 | TGTGCCAGCTCCTCATTATCCTACGAGCAGTACTTC | CASSSLSYEQYF
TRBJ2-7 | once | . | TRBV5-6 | TGTGCCAGCAGCTTGGAGGGGCGTTGGTCCTACGAGCAGTACTTC | CASSLEGRWSYEQYF
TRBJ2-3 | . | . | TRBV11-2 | TGTGCCAGCAGCTCCTGGCTAGGTGGCACAGATACGCAGTATTTT | CASSSWLGGTDTQYF
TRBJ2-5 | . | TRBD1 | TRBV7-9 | TGTGCCAGCAGCTTCGGGACAGAACAAGAGACCCAGTACTTC | CASSFGTEQETQYF
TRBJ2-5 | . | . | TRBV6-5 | TGTGCCAGCAGCCCCGATAAAGGGGTACAAGAGACCCAGTACTTC | CASSPDKGVQETQYF
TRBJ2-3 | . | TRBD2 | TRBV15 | TGTGCCACCAGCAGAGATCTGGGACTAGAGGCGGATACGCAGTATTTT | CATSRDLGLEADTQYF
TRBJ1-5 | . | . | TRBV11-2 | TGTGCCAGCAGCTTGGAGGAGGGGGGCAATCAGCCCCAGCATTTT | CASSLEEGGNQPQHF
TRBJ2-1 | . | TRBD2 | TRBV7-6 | TGTGCCAGCAGCTTAGAAGCGGGTGCGGGAGGTTTCGGCAATGAGCAGTTCTTC | CASSLEAGAGGFGNEQFF
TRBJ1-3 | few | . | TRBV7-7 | TGTGCTAGCAGCCCCGACTTTCCTGGTATGGGTGGAAACACCATATATTTT | CASSPDFPGMGGNTIYF
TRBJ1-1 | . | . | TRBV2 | TGTGCCAGCAGAGTAGGACGGAACACTGAAGCTTTCTTT | CASRVGRNTEAFF
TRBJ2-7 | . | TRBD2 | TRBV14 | TGTGCCAGCAGCCAAGAATTGCCGGGACTACGCAGCTCCTACGAGCAGTACTTC | CASSQELPGLRSSYEQYF
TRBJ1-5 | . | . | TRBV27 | TGTGCCAGCAGTAGGACCCAGACCCCGAATCAGCCCCAGCATTTT | CASSRTQTPNQPQHF
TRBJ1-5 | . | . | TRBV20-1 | TGCAGCGCGGGGGCGCCCCAGCATTTT | CSAGAPQHF
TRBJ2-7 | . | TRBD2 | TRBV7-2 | TGTGCCAGCAGCTTAGCTGACCTAGCGGGGTACGAGCAGTACTTC | CASSLADLAGYEQYF
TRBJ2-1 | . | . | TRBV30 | TGTGCCTGGAGTGGGGGTTGGGGTAATGAGCAGTTCTTC | CAWSGGWGNEQFF
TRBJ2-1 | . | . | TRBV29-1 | TGCAGCGTCAGAGGGGGGGGGTTCAATGAGCAGTTCTTC | CSVRGGGFNEQFF